This TCR beta chain was identified in a study of T cells in Graves' hyperthyroidism and ophthalmopathy. Study conclusions and caveats: Most clonotypes expanded in thyroid above 0.001 were likewise present in blood.

It was considered stable Graves' hyperthyroidism when ophthalmopathy did not progress within 18 months. Recently diagnosed hyperthyroidism of less than 2 months' duration affected patients aged 18 to 65. Thyroid ultrasound, orbital computed tomography, clinical symptoms, and serum thyroxine and TRAb underpinned diagnoses. The CDR3 totals 11 residues. Looked up from germline, CDR1 is SGHAT and CDR2 is FQNNGV. V was shortened by 6 bases and J by 10 bases, with 10 bases between the two germline ends. This clonotype has at least ten counts. Its target is not known. Researchers amplified the TCR beta CDR3 regions from RNA transcripts. Initially, a first-round RT-PCR of the TCR CDR3 employed the HTBI primer set. TCRdb re-analysed the multiplex PCR reads in MiXCR, keeping a single row per CDR3 protein. The sample has fewer than 350,000 distinct CDR3 sequences, 18% seen once.

The origin of this receptor is a woman aged 45-60 years with Graves' hyperthyroidism. The sample was blood. The chain combines TRBV11-2 with TRBJ2-1; D uncertain. CDR3 protein: CASREGREQFF. CDR3 DNA: TGTGCCAGCAGAGAAGGCCGAGAGCAGTTCTTC. Looking up the rest from reference TRBV11-2 and TRBJ2-1 gives the full variable domain: EAGVAQSPRYKIIEKRQSVAFWCNPISGHATLYWYQQILGQGPKLLIQFQNNGVVDDSQLPKDRFSAERLKGVDSTLKIQPAKLEDSAVYLCASREGREQFFGPGTRLTVL.